Listed below are T cell receptor beta chains from one sample, sequenced in a study of cytomegalovirus exposure and HLA in healthy donors. Libraries were prepared by immunoSEQ multiplex PCR; TCRdb keeps only in-frame clonotypes and omits some of them. The table has approximately 100,000 clones, 90% to 95% seen once. The sequenced sample was PBMCs. The source of these receptors is a woman between 25 and 40 years old in good health and CMV-seropositive. Each CDR3 is given with its conserved first and last residue. Each record gives: V gene, D gene, clone size, J gene, CDR3 protein, CDR3 DNA. D genes are given only for firm matches. Expanded clones are given a class, and other clones once, few, many or no size at all.

v_call: TRBV9
d_call: TRBD2
clone_size: NA
j_call: TRBJ2-2
cdr3_aa: CASSVIAGGPVANTGELFF
cdr3_nt: TGTGCCAGCAGCGTAATAGCGGGAGGGCCCGTAGCGAACACCGGGGAGCTGTTTTTT

v_call: TRBV7-6
d_call: NA
clone_size: NA
j_call: TRBJ2-7
cdr3_aa: CASSLGGGPSEQYF
cdr3_nt: TGTGCCAGCAGCTTAGGAGGGGGACCGAGCGAGCAGTACTTC

v_call: TRBV9
d_call: TRBD1
clone_size: NA
j_call: TRBJ2-2
cdr3_aa: CASSVGDRVGTGELFF
cdr3_nt: TGTGCCAGCAGCGTGGGGGACAGGGTAGGAACCGGGGAGCTGTTTTTT

v_call: TRBV19
d_call: TRBD2
clone_size: NA
j_call: TRBJ2-1
cdr3_aa: CASSSGLGGNEQFF
cdr3_nt: TGTGCCAGTAGTTCGGGACTAGGTGGTAATGAGCAGTTCTTC

v_call: TRBV28
d_call: TRBD2
clone_size: NA
j_call: TRBJ2-3
cdr3_aa: CASSFTSAYTDTQYF
cdr3_nt: TGTGCCAGCAGTTTTACTAGCGCGTACACAGATACGCAGTATTTT

v_call: TRBV28
d_call: TRBD2
clone_size: NA
j_call: TRBJ2-7
cdr3_aa: CASSFAGWGGPQDEQYF
cdr3_nt: TGTGCCAGCAGTTTCGCCGGCTGGGGGGGTCCGCAGGACGAGCAGTACTTC

v_call: TRBV28
d_call: TRBD1
clone_size: NA
j_call: TRBJ2-2
cdr3_aa: CASGEGTGGAIFGELFF
cdr3_nt: TGTGCCAGCGGAGAAGGGACAGGGGGCGCGATCTTCGGGGAGCTGTTTTTT

v_call: TRBV5-8
d_call: TRBD1
clone_size: few
j_call: TRBJ1-2
cdr3_aa: CASSYDRGHYGYTF
cdr3_nt: TGTGCCAGCAGCTACGACAGGGGGCACTATGGCTACACCTTC

v_call: TRBV6-6
d_call: TRBD1
clone_size: NA
j_call: TRBJ1-1
cdr3_aa: CASSNRGNTEAFF
cdr3_nt: TGTGCCAGCAGCAACAGGGGAAACACTGAAGCTTTCTTT

v_call: TRBV12-5
d_call: NA
clone_size: NA
j_call: TRBJ1-1
cdr3_aa: CASGLGGENTEAFF
cdr3_nt: TGTGCTAGTGGTTTGGGGGGGGAGAACACTGAAGCTTTCTTT

v_call: TRBV7-8
d_call: TRBD2
clone_size: NA
j_call: TRBJ2-5
cdr3_aa: CASSPNRLAGQRATQYF
cdr3_nt: TGTGCCAGCAGCCCAAATCGTCTAGCGGGGCAAAGAGCGACCCAGTACTTC

v_call: TRBV5-1
d_call: TRBD1
clone_size: NA
j_call: TRBJ1-1
cdr3_aa: CASKQGPQTEAFF
cdr3_nt: TGCGCCAGCAAACAGGGGCCGCAGACTGAAGCTTTCTTT